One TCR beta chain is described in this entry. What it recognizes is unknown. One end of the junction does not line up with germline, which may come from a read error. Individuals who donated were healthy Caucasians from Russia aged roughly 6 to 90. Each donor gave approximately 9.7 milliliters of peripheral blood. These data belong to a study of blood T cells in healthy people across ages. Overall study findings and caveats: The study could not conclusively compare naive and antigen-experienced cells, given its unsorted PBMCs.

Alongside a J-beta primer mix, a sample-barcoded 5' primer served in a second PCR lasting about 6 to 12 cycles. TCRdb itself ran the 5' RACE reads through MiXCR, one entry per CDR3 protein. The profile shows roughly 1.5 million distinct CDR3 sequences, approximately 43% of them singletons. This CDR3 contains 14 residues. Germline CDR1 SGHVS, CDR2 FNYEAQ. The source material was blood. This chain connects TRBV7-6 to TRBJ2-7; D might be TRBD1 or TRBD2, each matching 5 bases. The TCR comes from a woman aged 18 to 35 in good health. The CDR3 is CANSARGGSYEQYF. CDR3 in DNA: TGTGCCAACAGCGCCCGTGGGGGTTCCTACGAGCAGTACTTC.